This T cell receptor beta chain was captured in a study of cytomegalovirus exposure and HLA in healthy donors. Details on this clone: Its antigen is still unknown.

With V trimmed by 2 bases and J by 5 bases, 1 base remained unmatched. The CDR3 contains 14 residues. The germline V gene encodes CDR1 MDHEN and CDR2 SYDVKM. Study observations and caveats: An assumption of roughly uniform sequencing depth across donors underlay the presence/absence analyses. Being productive about 87% or about 30% of the time was typical of most TCR beta V segments in an earlier analysis.

Vbeta (60) and Jbeta (13) primers were used in the PCR. In the source study's methods: A follow-up analysis tallied tens of millions of unique TCR beta chains, 8.5 million to 14 million shared. The method was immunoSEQ multiplex PCR; TCRdb's version includes in-frame clones alone and lacks a portion of them. That table gives V, J and clone size, and the DNA gave D and trimming. The table shows 200,000 to 250,000 clones, with about 80% occurring only once. This clonotype originated in a woman aged 40-49 years in good health and CMV-seronegative. The chain uses TRBV28 and TRBJ1-2; the match to TRBD1 covers 11 bases. Material for sequencing was PBMCs. The CDR3 spells CASSLGTGGYGYTF. Written as DNA, the CDR3 is TGTGCCAGCAGTTTAGGGACAGGGGGGTATGGCTACACCTTC.